In its sample, the clone carrying this T cell receptor (beta chain) was seen many times. Its antigen is as yet unknown. Tagging with unique molecular identifiers was applied to individual cDNA molecules. Each CDR3 protein is one row after TCRdb ran MiXCR on the 5' RACE reads. This sample yields under 85,000 distinct CDR3 sequences, of which 5% are seen a single time; around 7.5% belongs to the top ten. This specimen belongs to a study of early T cells in non-severe SARS-CoV-2 infection. About the study: Sequenced material consisted of bulk RNA (from unsorted whole blood), and chains were unpaired.

V lost 3 bases, J lost 0 bases, and 6 bases lay in between. Germline loops: CDR1 DFQATT, CDR2 SNEGSKA (reference sequence). The CDR3 covers 13 residues. General study points: CD4 and private specificities were missed by VDJdb matching, which favored anti-spike CD8 responses.

This specimen was whole blood, taken at baseline. The rearrangement joins TRBV20-1 to TRBJ1-5; D gene unclear. The TCR comes from an adult who was a healthcare worker with PCR-confirmed SARS-CoV-2 infection or an uninfected control (not recorded which). CDR3 sequence reads: CSASHFSNQPQHF. The CDR3 nucleotides read TGCAGTGCTAGCCACTTTAGCAATCAGCCCCAGCATTTT.